This paragraph reports one T cell receptor (beta chain). What it binds is not known. Vbeta (60) and Jbeta (13) primers were used in the PCR. The protocol was immunoSEQ multiplex PCR, while the TCRdb copy is restricted to in-frame clones and leaves out a portion. The table has fewer than 150,000 clones, roughly four fifths seen once. This sample is drawn from a study of cytomegalovirus exposure and HLA in healthy donors. Findings and caveats of the study: Owing to their indistinguishability, certain V segments, notably TRBV6-2 and TRBV6-3, were excluded.

The germline CDR1 and CDR2 sequences are SGHRS and YFSETQ. The CDR3 contains 14 residues. V was trimmed by 0 bases and J by 2 bases, leaving 9 bases between them. The sequence was collected from a woman in her forties or fifties in good health and CMV-seronegative. The sequencing input was PBMCs. V gene TRBV5-1 combines with J gene TRBJ2-7, with D uncertain. CDR3 nucleotides: TGCGCCAGCAGCTTGGTGGCTACTACCTACGAGCAGTACTTC. It is translated as CASSLVATTYEQYF. The variable domain in full, completed from reference TRBV5-1 and TRBJ2-7, reads KAGVTQTPRYLIKTRGQQVTLSCSPISGHRSVSWYQQTPGQGLQFLFEYFSETQRNKGNFPGRFSGRQFSNSRSEMNVSTLELGDSALYLCASSLVATTYEQYFGPGTRLTVT.